Following are 25 T cell receptor beta chains from one sample sequenced in a study of cytomegalovirus exposure and HLA in healthy donors. Primers: 60 Vbeta forward and 13 Jbeta reverse. The data were produced by immunoSEQ multiplex PCR, yet TCRdb's version contains in-frame clones alone and is incomplete. The sample yields roughly 100,000 clones, 76% seen once. Material: PBMCs. The receptors derive from a man between 40 and 49 years old in good health and CMV-seropositive.

This clone showed up just once. V gene TRBV2 combines with J gene TRBJ2-2; TRBD2 matches 12 bases. Germline V lookup: CDR1 SNHLY, CDR2 FYNNEI. V trimming: 6 bases; J trimming: 3 bases; junction bases outside the gene matches: 5. CDR3 length: 16 residues. The CDR3 spells CASRTSGSIHTGELFF. The CDR3 nucleotides read TGTGCCAGCAGGACTAGCGGGAGTATTCACACCGGGGAGCTGTTTTTT. The complete variable domain, with remaining parts taken from reference TRBV2 and TRBJ2-2, reads EPEVTQTPSHQVTQMGQEVILRCVPISNHLYFYWYRQILGQKVEFLVSFYNNEISEKSEIFDDQFSVERPDGSNFTLKIRSTKLEDSAMYFCASRTSGSIHTGELFFGEGSRLTVL.

The genes are TRBV7-2 and TRBJ2-5, with D perhaps matching TRBD1 (5 bases). V was shortened by 1 base and J by 1 base, with 16 bases between the two germline ends. Germline V gene lookup returns CDR1 SGHTA and CDR2 FQGNSA. The CDR3 length is 17 residues. CDR3 in DNA: TGTGCCAGCAGCTTAGGGGTAGCATGGGGCCCCCAAGAGACCCAGTACTTC. This gives the protein CASSLGVAWGPQETQYF.

The gene calls are TRBV11-2 and TRBJ2-7, with D hard to call. In germline, CDR1 is SGHAT, CDR2 FQNNGV. Trimming pared 4 bases from V and 6 bases from J, leaving 16 bases between. The CDR3 extends over 14 amino acids. The CDR3 DNA reads TGTGCCAGCAGCTCCTACGAAATGGGCAGCGAGCAGTACTTC. Encoded protein: CASSSYEMGSEQYF.

The chain is built from TRBV4-2 and TRBJ1-4, with a weak D call TRBD1 (5 bases). Germline V gives CDR1 LGHNA, CDR2 YNFKEQ. The CDR3 spans 16 residues. Trimming stripped 0 bases from V and 8 bases from J, with 16 bases between. CDR3 loop: CASSQDIGGGREKLFF. The CDR3 region has the DNA TGTGCCAGCAGCCAAGATATCGGGGGAGGTCGGGAAAAACTGTTTTTT.

The rearrangement links TRBV28 to TRBJ2-7, with TRBD2 matching over 9 bases. CDR3 length: 16 amino acids. Germline loops: CDR1 MDHEN, CDR2 SYDVKM. V lost 6 bases, J lost 5 bases, and 14 bases stayed unmatched. CDR3 protein: CASSSPSGARGDEQYF. For the CDR3, the DNA is TGTGCCAGCAGCTCCCCTAGCGGGGCCCGGGGGGACGAGCAGTACTTC.

The J gene is TRBJ2-1, the V gene TRBV2; 8 nucleotides match TRBD1. This CDR3 has 16 residues. V lost 4 bases, J lost 7 bases, and 12 bases stayed unmatched. Germline values: CDR1 SNHLY, CDR2 FYNNEI. CDR3 sequence (DNA): TGTGCCAGCAGTGGGGGGGACAGGTTAGGCGGAAATGAGCAGTTCTTC. It specifies CASSGGDRLGGNEQFF.

The chain links TRBV6-5 to TRBJ2-3; D gene uncertain. CDR3 size: 15 residues. V was pared by 2 bases and J by 0 bases, with 9 bases between. From germline, CDR1 is MNHEY and CDR2 SVGAGI. Here the CDR3 reads CASSYLFGSTDTQYF. The CDR3 DNA is TGTGCCAGCAGTTACCTCTTCGGGAGCACAGATACGCAGTATTTT.

This clone occurred a few times. The chain links TRBV5-4 to TRBJ1-2; 8 nucleotides match TRBD1. Trimming took 3 bases from V and 8 from J; bases not matched to a gene: 3. In germline, CDR1 is SGHNT, CDR2 YYREEE (reference sequence). The CDR3 runs 12 residues. The CDR3 DNA is TGTGCCAGCAGCTGGACAGGGTTCGGCTACACCTTC. Amino acids: CASSWTGFGYTF.

The J gene is TRBJ2-5, the V gene TRBV13, with D possibly being TRBD2 (5 bases). Germline V gene data show CDR1 as PRHDT and CDR2 as FYEKMQ (reference sequence). V lost 4 bases to trimming and J lost 7 bases, with 16 bases between them. The CDR3 sequence is 14 residues long. The CDR3 coding sequence is TGTGCCAGCAGCTACAACGCTGGAGGTGGGACCCAGTACTTC. Its translation: CASSYNAGGGTQYF.

The V and J genes are TRBV30 and TRBJ2-3; D perhaps matches TRBD1 (5 bases). The CDR3 contains 14 residues. Between the trimmed V and J ends, which lost 0 bases and 2 bases, there was a span of 9 bases. The germline gives CDR1 GTSNPN, CDR2 SVGIG (reference sequence). CDR3 nucleotide sequence: TGTGCCTGGAGTGTCTCAGGGTTCACAGATACGCAGTATTTT. Its protein product is CAWSVSGFTDTQYF.

The chain links TRBV27 to TRBJ1-2; 9 bases map to TRBD1. Trimming at V came to 2 bases and at J to 8 bases, leaving 9 bases not matched to a gene. The CDR3 is 15 residues long. Germline-derived CDR1 and CDR2 are MNHEY and SMNVEV (reference sequence). The CDR3 sequence is CASSLTWDRDRGYTF. DNA for the CDR3: TGTGCCAGCAGTTTAACCTGGGACAGGGATAGAGGCTACACCTTC.

This rearrangement joins TRBV19 to TRBJ1-2, with TRBD1 matching 8 bases. Germline values: CDR1 LNHDA, CDR2 SQIVND (reference sequence). V lost 3 bases, J lost 1 base, and 13 bases stayed unmatched. This CDR3 is built from 18 residues. As DNA, the CDR3 is TGTGCCAGTAGTATTGACTTCATGCAACAGGGGGTTAACTATGGCTACACCTTC. It encodes CASSIDFMQQGVNYGYTF. Full variable domain (outside the CDR3, taken from reference TRBV19 and TRBJ1-2): DGGITQSPKYLFRKEGQNVTLSCEQNLNHDAMYWYRQDPGQGLRLIYYSQIVNDFQKGDIAEGYSVSREKKESFPLTVTSAQKNPTAFYLCASSIDFMQQGVNYGYTFGSGTRLTVV.

The J gene is TRBJ2-1, the V gene TRBV6-5; 7 positions agree with TRBD2. Losses at the gene ends were 7 bases for V and 1 base for J; bases not matched to a gene: 4. The CDR3 covers 14 residues. CDR1 is MNHEY, CDR2 SVGAGI, per germline. CDR3: CASKRGGSYNEQFF. CDR3 coding DNA: TGTGCCAGCAAGCGGGGAGGGTCCTACAATGAGCAGTTCTTC.

V usage is TRBV9 and J usage is TRBJ2-7; 9 bases align to TRBD2. The V gene's germline CDR1 is SGDLS and CDR2 YYNGEE. V shed 3 bases and J 7 bases; nucleotides not matched to a gene: 8. The CDR3 totals 14 residues. CDR3 residues: CASSAGTSFREQYF. The CDR3 bases are TGTGCCAGCAGCGCCGGGACTAGCTTTCGGGAGCAGTACTTC.

The rearrangement joins TRBV6-6 to TRBJ2-7; 8 nucleotides match TRBD1. Unmatched junction bases numbered 1, after V lost 1 base and J lost 2 bases. This CDR3 is 14 amino acids long. Germline V gives CDR1 MNHNY, CDR2 SVGAGI (reference sequence). CDR3 protein: CASSYLQGAYEQYF. Here the CDR3 DNA reads TGTGCCAGCAGTTACTTACAGGGGGCCTACGAGCAGTACTTC.

The chain uses TRBV5-4 and TRBJ1-6; unclear D gene. Germline values: CDR1 SGHNT, CDR2 YYREEE (reference sequence). The CDR3 totals 19 residues. V lost 2 bases to trimming and J lost 0 bases, with 18 bases between them. CDR3 sequence reads: CASSFGHSGMPSYNSPLHF. CDR3 bases: TGTGCCAGCAGCTTTGGGCACAGTGGCATGCCCTCCTATAATTCACCCCTCCACTTT. The whole variable domain, remainder taken from reference TRBV5-4 and TRBJ1-6, is ETGVTQSPTHLIKTRGQQVTLRCSSQSGHNTVSWYQQALGQGPQFIFQYYREEENGRGNFPPRFSGLQFPNYSSELNVNALELDDSALYLCASSFGHSGMPSYNSPLHFGNGTRLTVT.

The chain uses TRBV6-5 and TRBJ2-2, with TRBD2 identical over 9 bases. J lost 4 bases, V lost 6 bases, and 6 bases had no gene match. Germline CDR1 reads MNHEY; CDR2 reads SVGAGI. CDR3 length: 15 residues. The CDR3 protein is CASRWGSGGTGELFF. The CDR3, as DNA: TGTGCCAGCAGATGGGGTAGCGGGGGCACCGGGGAGCTGTTTTTT.

The chain recombines TRBV29-1 with TRBJ2-5, with 11 nucleotides matching TRBD2. There are 15 residues in the CDR3. The germline V gene has CDR1 SQVTM and CDR2 ANQGSEA. Unmatched junction bases numbered 7, after V lost 3 bases and J lost 4 bases. The CDR3 sequence: CSVDDSGRAGETQYF. In DNA, the CDR3 is TGCAGCGTTGACGATAGCGGGAGGGCGGGAGAGACCCAGTACTTC. The complete variable domain, with remaining parts taken from reference TRBV29-1 and TRBJ2-5, reads SAVISQKPSRDICQRGTSLTIQCQVDSQVTMMFWYRQQPGQSLTLIATANQGSEATYESGFVIDKFPISRPNLTFSTLTVSNMSPEDSSIYLCSVDDSGRAGETQYFGPGTRLLVL.

Turning to this clone: One end of the junction does not line up with germline, which may come from a read error. This sequence joins TRBV7-7 and TRBJ2-5, with 10 bases identical to TRBD2. The CDR3 extends over 16 amino acids. The V gene's germline CDR1 is SSHAT and CDR2 FNYEAQ (reference sequence). CDR3 nucleotides: TGTGCTAGCAGCTTGTTCCAGCGGGGGGGCAGGGAGACCCAGTACTTC. It yields the protein CASSLFQRGGRETQYF.

In its sample, this clone was seen a few times. The genes are TRBV25-1 and TRBJ2-1; TRBD2 matches at 12 bases. Germline lookup yields CDR1 MGHDK and CDR2 SYGVNS. V shed 4 bases and J 6 bases; nucleotides not matched to a gene: 7. The CDR3 is made up of 16 amino acids. The CDR3 bases are TGTGCCAGCAGTGCATTTCTAGCGGGAGGGGGCAATGAGCAGTTCTTC. It yields the protein CASSAFLAGGGNEQFF. The full variable domain, with the rest looked up from reference TRBV25-1 and TRBJ2-1, is EADIYQTPRYLVIGTGKKITLECSQTMGHDKMYWYQQDPGMELHLIHYSYGVNSTEKGDLSSESTVSRIRTEHFPLTLESARPSHTSQYLCASSAFLAGGGNEQFFGPGTRLTVL.

This clone has more than one count but fewer than ten. This rearrangement joins TRBV6-4 to TRBJ2-1; 8 bases agree with TRBD1. The CDR3 is made up of 13 amino acids. Losses at the gene ends were 4 bases for V and 8 bases for J; bases not matched to a gene: 4. In germline, CDR1 is MRHNA, CDR2 SNTAGT. The CDR3: CASSGGQGYEQFF. The CDR3 DNA reads as TGTGCCAGCAGTGGCGGACAGGGCTATGAGCAGTTCTTC.

The chain couples TRBV19 to TRBJ2-1; 14 bases fit TRBD2. J was trimmed by 15 bases and V by 8 bases; bases with no gene match: 12. The germline CDR1 and CDR2 sequences are LNHDA and SQIVND (reference sequence). This CDR3 is built from 14 residues. CDR3 coding DNA: TGTGCCAGTGCTCCTACACTGGGACTAGCGGGAGTGTTCTTC. Its translation: CASAPTLGLAGVFF.

The chain joins TRBV28 to TRBJ1-2, with 9 bases identical to TRBD1. The CDR3 runs 16 residues. The junction had 8 bases not matched to a gene; V was cut back by 5 bases and J by 1 base. CDR1 and CDR2 from the germline V gene are MDHEN and SYDVKM. Here the CDR3 reads CASSPSGTGRNYGYTF. Here the CDR3 DNA reads TGTGCCAGCAGTCCCTCCGGGACAGGGCGTAACTATGGCTACACCTTC.

J is TRBJ1-4 and V is TRBV27, with a possible D match to TRBD1 (5 bases). The V gene lost 5 bases and the J gene lost 8 bases, with 18 bases spanning the gap. Germline assignment: CDR1 MNHEY and CDR2 SMNVEV (reference sequence). The CDR3 has 15 residues. The CDR3: CASSGGDPREEKLFF. The CDR3 coding sequence is TGTGCCAGCAGTGGGGGTGACCCGCGGGAAGAAAAACTGTTTTTT.

This sequence joins TRBV7-9 and TRBJ2-3; 10 positions agree with TRBD1. The V segment lost 5 bases and the J segment 1 base; nucleotides outside the gene matches: 3. The CDR3 is made up of 15 amino acids. Germline CDR1 is SEHNR and CDR2 is FQNEAQ (reference sequence). The CDR3 DNA sequence: TGTGCCAGCAGCCCCGGGACAGGGGGCACAGATACGCAGTATTTT. It specifies CASSPGTGGTDTQYF.